Presented here are 14 T cell receptor beta chains from one specimen sequenced in a study of technical replicates of blood from a handful of donors. The protocol was immunoSEQ multiplex PCR, while the TCRdb copy is restricted to in-frame clones and leaves out a portion. The repertoire holds some 99,000 clones, nearly 97% seen once, with around 0.21% in the top ten. Material: T cells isolated from PBMCs. These receptors all stem from a human donor in good health.

The V call is TRBV6-5, the J call TRBJ1-1, with a weak D call TRBD1 (5 bases). CDR3 length: 13 residues. Trimming pared 4 bases from V and 1 base from J, leaving 7 bases between. CDR1 and CDR2 (germline): MNHEY, SVGAGI. The CDR3 loop is CASSFQGNTEAFF. In DNA form, the CDR3 reads TGTGCCAGCAGTTTCCAGGGGAACACTGAAGCTTTCTTT.

This CDR3 is CAQQGDRGGVRNEQYF. CDR3 bases: TGTGCTCAGCAGGGCGACAGGGGCGGGGTGAGGAACGAGCAGTACTTC. The chain couples TRBV2 to TRBJ2-7; 8 bases fit TRBD1. The CDR3 covers 16 residues. CDR1 and CDR2 from the germline V gene are SNHLY and FYNNEI.

J is TRBJ2-1 and V is TRBV7-8, with 7 bases that match TRBD2. CDR1 SGHVS and CDR2 FQNEAQ come from the germline V gene. J was trimmed by 5 bases and V by 10 bases; bases with no gene match: 11. The CDR3 covers 14 residues. The CDR3 protein is CATRRLLADNEQFF. CDR3 coding DNA: TGTGCCACCCGACGGTTGCTAGCGGACAATGAGCAGTTCTTC.

The chain joins TRBV11-1 to TRBJ2-7, with D possibly matching TRBD1 (5 bases). CDR3 size: 12 residues. Germline V lookup: CDR1 SGHAT, CDR2 FQDESV (reference sequence). V shed 6 bases and J shed 8 bases, with 14 bases lying between them. CDR3 bases: TGTGCCAGCAGTTCAAGGGGAATCAAGCAGTACTTC. Protein product: CASSSRGIKQYF.

This rearrangement joins TRBV7-6 to TRBJ1-1, with TRBD1 matching over 11 bases. Germline CDR1 reads SGHVS; CDR2 reads FNYEAQ. This CDR3 is built from 13 residues. The trim removed 2 bases at V and 10 bases at J, leaving 3 bases unmatched. CDR3 coding DNA: TGTGCCAGCAGCTTATTGGGGACAGGGGGAGCTTTCTTT. Residues: CASSLLGTGGAFF. The full variable domain, its missing parts supplied by reference TRBV7-6 and TRBJ1-1, is GAGVSQSPRYKVTKRGQDVALRCDPISGHVSLYWYRQALGQGPEFLTYFNYEAQQDKSGLPNDRFSAERPEGSISTLTIQRTEQRDSAMYRCASSLLGTGGAFFGQGTRLTVV.

The rearrangement joins TRBV30 to TRBJ2-1, with TRBD1 identical over 8 bases. Germline V gene data show CDR1 as GTSNPN and CDR2 as SVGIG (reference sequence). The CDR3 spans 16 residues. With V trimmed by 1 base and J by 2 bases, 7 bases remained unmatched. CDR3 in DNA: TGTGCCTGGAGTGCCTGGACAGGGAAGACCTACAATGAGCAGTTCTTC. Translated: CAWSAWTGKTYNEQFF. The full variable domain, its missing parts supplied by reference TRBV30 and TRBJ2-1, is SQTIHQWPATLVQPVGSPLSLECTVEGTSNPNLYWYRQAAGRGLQLLFYSVGIGQISSEVPQNLSASRPQDRQFILSSKKLLLSDSGFYLCAWSAWTGKTYNEQFFGPGTRLTVL.

V is TRBV4-1 and J is TRBJ2-7, with 10 bases fitting TRBD1. V trimming: 5 bases; J trimming: 4 bases; junction bases outside the gene matches: 5. There are 14 residues in the CDR3. Germline V gene data show CDR1 as MGHRA and CDR2 as YSYEKL. Here the CDR3 reads CASSNRDRGYEQYF. The CDR3 coding sequence is TGCGCCAGCAGCAACCGGGACAGGGGTTACGAGCAGTACTTC.

V and J are TRBV28 and TRBJ1-1; D unclear. The CDR3 totals 18 residues. Germline V gives CDR1 MDHEN, CDR2 SYDVKM. Trimming took off 2 bases at V and 0 bases at J, with 19 bases between the two ends. This chain's CDR3 is CASSLVSPGKGMNTEAFF. In nucleotides, the CDR3 is TGTGCCAGCAGTTTAGTCTCGCCAGGTAAAGGAATGAACACTGAAGCTTTCTTT.

This rearrangement joins TRBV5-1 to TRBJ2-2; 9 bases match TRBD1. This CDR3 comprises 16 residues. CDR1 is SGHRS and CDR2 is YFSETQ in the germline V gene. With 5 bases clipped from V and 0 bases from J, the junction kept 5 bases outside the gene matches. The CDR3 DNA reads TGCGCCAGCAGTCAGGGACAGGGAACGAACACCGGGGAGCTGTTTTTT. As protein: CASSQGQGTNTGELFF.

This rearrangement joins TRBV5-6 to TRBJ2-7; 8 bases agree with TRBD1. The CDR3 is 13 residues long. Per the germline V gene, CDR1 is SGHDT and CDR2 is YYEEEE. J gave up 4 bases and V 7 bases, and 7 bases lay outside the gene matches. The CDR3 DNA sequence: TGTGCCAGCGAACGGAACAGGGGGTACGAGCAGTACTTC. This translates into CASERNRGYEQYF.

In this sample, this clone turned up once. This chain uses TRBV15 with TRBJ2-1, with a weak D call TRBD2 (5 bases). Per germline, CDR1 LNHNV and CDR2 YYDKDF (reference sequence). Trimming pared 0 bases from V and 9 bases from J, leaving 15 bases between. The CDR3 is 15 amino acids. The CDR3 nucleotides are TGTGCCACCAGCAGAGATTTGACTAAGAGCGTTGAGCAGTTCTTC. Translating it yields CATSRDLTKSVEQFF.

The J gene is TRBJ2-1, the V gene TRBV6-8; TRBD2 matches at 13 bases. Unmatched junction bases numbered 15, after V lost 7 bases and J lost 9 bases. This CDR3 is 17 amino acids long. Germline CDR1 and CDR2: MNHGY and SAAAGT. Here the CDR3 reads CASNPLLLAGGPCEQFF. As DNA, the CDR3 is TGTGCCAGCAACCCACTGCTACTAGCGGGAGGGCCTTGTGAGCAGTTCTTC.

The chain uses TRBV11-1 and TRBJ2-2; D remains ambiguous. CDR1 SGHAT and CDR2 FQDESV come from the germline V gene (reference sequence). Trimming stripped 5 bases from V and 9 bases from J, with 19 bases between. The CDR3 contains 15 residues. Here the CDR3 DNA reads TGTGCCAGCAGCCCAGGCATCCCCCGACCCAGGGAGCTGTTTTTT. This codes for CASSPGIPRPRELFF.

V usage is TRBV6-6 and J usage is TRBJ1-5, with D unresolved. The CDR3 has 14 amino acids. With 0 bases removed from V and 6 bases from J, the gap between germline ends came to 9 bases. In germline, CDR1 is MNHNY, CDR2 SVGAGI (reference sequence). The CDR3 is CASSYSGLSQPQHF. CDR3 nucleotides: TGTGCCAGCAGTTACTCGGGCCTCAGTCAGCCCCAGCATTTT.